Presented here are 9 T cell receptor beta chains from one specimen sequenced in a study of blood T cell repertoires in COVID-19. This table comes from immunoSEQ multiplex PCR, and its TCRdb copy is limited to in-frame clones, with some not included. The table includes over 100,000 clones, approximately 90% detected once. Sequenced material: peripheral blood. All receptors derive from a human donor with acute or convalescent COVID-19. The donor label of this sample is uncertain.

The CDR3 spells CASSLGTGRGNQPQHF. As DNA, the CDR3 is TGTGCCAGCAGCTTAGGGACAGGGAGGGGCAATCAGCCCCAGCATTTT. This rearrangement joins TRBV7-2 to TRBJ1-5; 8 bases are shared with TRBD1. Germline CDR1 is SGHTA and CDR2 is FQGNSA. V lost 1 base to trimming and J lost 2 bases; unmatched junction nucleotides: 4. The CDR3 runs to 16 residues.

This clone was counted a few times. The rearrangement joins TRBV5-8 to TRBJ2-2; 14 bases line up with TRBD2. V shed 4 bases and J 5 bases; nucleotides not matched to a gene: 7. This CDR3 region has 17 residues. Germline V lookup: CDR1 SGHTS, CDR2 YDEGEE. The CDR3 DNA follows: TGTGCCAGCAGCCAGGGACTAGCGGGAGATCTTACCGGGGAGCTGTTTTTT. Residues: CASSQGLAGDLTGELFF.

The DNA of the CDR3 is TGTGCCAGCAGCTTAACAGGGGGCGGCTACAATGAGCAGTTCTTC. Translating gives CASSLTGGGYNEQFF. The rearrangement uses TRBV7-3 and TRBJ2-1; 7 bases fit TRBD1. The CDR3 sequence is 15 residues long. Trimming removed 0 bases from V and 3 bases from J; junction bases left unmatched: 2. Germline lookup yields CDR1 SGHTA and CDR2 FQGTGA.

The chain couples TRBV3-1 (or the pseudogene TRBV3-2) to TRBJ1-1; TRBD1 might be the D (6 bases). CDR3 length: 14 residues. Per the germline V gene, CDR1 is LGHDT and CDR2 is YNNKEL (reference sequence). Trimming pared 6 bases from V and 3 bases from J, leaving 14 bases between. CDR3 nucleotide sequence: TGTGCCAGCAGTCTCTCAGGGGTCGACACTGAAGCTTTCTTT. Its protein product is CASSLSGVDTEAFF.

This chain connects TRBV14 to TRBJ2-1; D is unresolved. In germline, CDR1 is SGHDN, CDR2 FVKESK. Trimming took 1 base from V and 8 from J, leaving 9 bases between them. The CDR3 has 13 amino acids. As DNA, the CDR3 is TGTGCCAGCAGCCAAGCAATAAACTATGAGCAGTTCTTC. Translated: CASSQAINYEQFF.

The rearrangement joins TRBV30 to TRBJ1-5, with 7 bases aligning to TRBD1. Per the germline V gene, CDR1 is GTSNPN and CDR2 is SVGIG (reference sequence). The CDR3 is 13 residues long. With 4 bases clipped from V and 7 bases from J, the junction kept 7 bases outside the gene matches. DNA of the CDR3: TGTGCCTGGAATTCAGGGGGTGGCCAGCCCCAGCATTTT. This encodes CAWNSGGGQPQHF.

On this clone itself: Its ends do not fully match the called genes, so a read error is possible. V is TRBV7-2 and J is TRBJ1-1, with D maybe TRBD1 (5 bases). Looked up from germline, CDR1 is SGHTA and CDR2 is FQGNSA. CDR3 length: 13 amino acids. CDR3 sequence: CASNSGGNAEAFF. The CDR3 DNA sequence: TGTGCCAGCAACTCCGGGGGGAACGCTGAAGCTTTCTTT.

A few counts support this clone. The chain links TRBV18 to TRBJ2-7; D is possibly TRBD2 (5 bases). Between the trimmed V and J ends, which lost 3 bases and 0 bases, there was a span of 6 bases. CDR1 and CDR2 from the germline V gene are KGHSH and LQKENI. This CDR3 region has 13 residues. The chain's CDR3 is CASSPGGSYEQYF. DNA of the CDR3: TGTGCCAGCTCACCTGGAGGCTCCTACGAGCAGTACTTC.

The chain joins TRBV7-7 to TRBJ2-1; D may be TRBD1 (6 bases). The CDR3 runs 18 residues. CDR1 and CDR2 (germline): SSHAT, FNYEAQ (reference sequence). V was shortened by 1 base and J by 3 bases, with 19 bases between the two germline ends. For the CDR3, the DNA is TGTGCCAGCAGCTTAGGGGGATGGACAGTCCATTACTACAATGAGCAGTTCTTC. Its protein product is CASSLGGWTVHYYNEQFF. Supplemented by reference TRBV7-7 and TRBJ2-1, the full variable domain reads GAGVSQSPRYKVTKRGQDVTLRCDPISSHATLYWYQQALGQGPEFLTYFNYEAQPDKSGLPSDRFSAERPEGSISTLTIQRTEQRDSAMYRCASSLGGWTVHYYNEQFFGPGTRLTVL.